This T cell receptor beta chain appears in the sequencing data of a study of blood T cell repertoires in COVID-19. V lost 7 bases to trimming and J lost 2 bases; unmatched junction nucleotides: 16. Germline V lookup: CDR1 LNHDA, CDR2 SQIVND (reference sequence). The CDR3 extends over 17 amino acids. The data were produced by immunoSEQ multiplex PCR, yet TCRdb's version contains in-frame clones alone and is incomplete. The sample lists 200,000 to 250,000 clones, roughly four fifths occurring once. This receptor was identified in a woman aged 60-75 years who had recovered from COVID-19. The V gene is TRBV19, the J gene TRBJ1-2; 7 bases are a match to TRBD1. Sequencing was done on a sample of PBMCs or T cells enriched from blood (not recorded which). CDR3: CASNNWRSDRSNYGYTF. In DNA, the CDR3 is TGTGCCAGTAACAACTGGAGATCGGACAGGTCAAACTATGGCTACACCTTC.